This T cell receptor beta chain was sequenced during a study of cytomegalovirus exposure and HLA in healthy donors. Study-level results: The study listed under 200 cytomegalovirus-associated TCR beta chains. That first-cohort TCR clusters tended to co-occur in the 95 to 150 validation repertoires was found in a later analysis.

The CDR3 covers 13 residues. Per the germline V gene, CDR1 is SGHNT and CDR2 is YYREEE (reference sequence). Trimming left V 2 bases short and J 7 bases short, with 12 bases between. Concerning this clone: As yet, its antigen is unknown.

Some clones are missing from TCRdb's copy, which holds only in-frame ones; the method was immunoSEQ multiplex PCR. Of 90,000 to 150,000 clones listed, about nine tenths were seen once; the top ten hold 4.4%. This chain uses TRBV5-4 with TRBJ2-5; perhaps TRBD2 as D (5 bases). Sequencing was carried out using PBMCs. This TCR was recovered from a man aged 18-30 years in good health and CMV-seropositive. CDR3 loop: CASSFTSEGTQYF. DNA for the CDR3: TGTGCCAGCAGCTTTACGTCCGAGGGGACCCAGTACTTC.